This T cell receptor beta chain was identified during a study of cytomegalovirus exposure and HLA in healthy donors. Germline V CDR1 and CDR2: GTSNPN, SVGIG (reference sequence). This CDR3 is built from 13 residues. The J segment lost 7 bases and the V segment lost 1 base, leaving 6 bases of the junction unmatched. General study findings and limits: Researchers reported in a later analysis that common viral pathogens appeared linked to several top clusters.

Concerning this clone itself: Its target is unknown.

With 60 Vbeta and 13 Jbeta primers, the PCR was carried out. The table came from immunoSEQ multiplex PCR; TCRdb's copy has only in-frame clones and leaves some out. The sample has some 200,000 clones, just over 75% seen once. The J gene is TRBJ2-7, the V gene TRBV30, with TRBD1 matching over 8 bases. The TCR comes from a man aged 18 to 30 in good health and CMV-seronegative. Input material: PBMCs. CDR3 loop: CAWSEDRVREQYF. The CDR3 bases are TGTGCCTGGAGTGAGGACAGGGTACGAGAGCAGTACTTC.